This T cell receptor (beta chain) originates from a study of identical twins. TCRdb reprocessed the 5' RACE reads with MiXCR, giving one entry per CDR3 protein. The sample holds fewer than 450,000 distinct CDR3 sequences, approximately 8.8% seen once. Germline lookup yields CDR1 DFQATT and CDR2 SNEGSKA (reference sequence). The CDR3 spans 15 residues. Trimming cost V 1 base and J 4 bases, with 14 bases left between them. Sequencing used naive T cells sorted from blood. The TCR sequence derives from a woman between 45 and 60 years old in good health. The V call is TRBV20-1, the J call TRBJ2-1; perhaps TRBD2 as D (6 bases). The CDR3 nucleotides read TGCAGTGCTAGAGTGGCGGGATCCCTTTACAATGAGCAGTTCTTC. Translated, it gives CSARVAGSLYNEQFF.